This TCR beta chain is drawn from a study of blood T cells in healthy people across ages. This CDR3 contains 14 residues. Per germline, CDR1 SGHRS and CDR2 YFSETQ. V shed 3 bases and J 6 bases; nucleotides not matched to a gene: 8. For the second PCR, which ran for roughly 6 to 12 cycles, a sample-barcoded 5' primer and a J-beta primer mix were used. TCRdb fed the 5' RACE reads into MiXCR, producing one record per CDR3 protein. The sample carries about 2 million distinct CDR3 sequences, approximately 50% recorded once. V usage is TRBV5-1 and J usage is TRBJ1-1; 7 bases are shared with TRBD1. The sequence was obtained from a woman aged 40 to 55 in good health. Sequencing was performed on blood. The CDR3 DNA follows: TGCGCCAGCAGCTCAAGGACAGGACATGCTGAAGCTTTCTTT. Its protein product is CASSSRTGHAEAFF. Variable domain in full (rest from reference TRBV5-1 and TRBJ1-1): KAGVTQTPRYLIKTRGQQVTLSCSPISGHRSVSWYQQTPGQGLQFLFEYFSETQRNKGNFPGRFSGRQFSNSRSEMNVSTLELGDSALYLCASSSRTGHAEAFFGQGTRLTVV.